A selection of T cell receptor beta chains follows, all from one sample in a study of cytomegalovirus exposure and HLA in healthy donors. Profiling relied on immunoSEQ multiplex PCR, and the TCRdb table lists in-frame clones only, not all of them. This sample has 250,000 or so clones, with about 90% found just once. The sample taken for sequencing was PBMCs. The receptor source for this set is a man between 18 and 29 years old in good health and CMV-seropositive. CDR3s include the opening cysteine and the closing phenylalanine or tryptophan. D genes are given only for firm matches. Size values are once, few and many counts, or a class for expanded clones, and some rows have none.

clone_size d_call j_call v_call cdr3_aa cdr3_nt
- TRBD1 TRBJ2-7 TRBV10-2 CASGTGLYEQYF TGCGCCAGCGGGACAGGGCTCTACGAGCAGTACTTC
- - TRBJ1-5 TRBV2 CASSDSRINQPQHF TGTGCCAGCAGTGACAGCCGGATCAATCAGCCCCAGCATTTT
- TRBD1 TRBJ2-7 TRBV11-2 CASSLGLTGTGRSYEQYF TGTGCCAGCAGCTTAGGACTGACCGGGACAGGGAGGAGTTACGAGCAGTACTTC
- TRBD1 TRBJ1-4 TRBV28 CASSLKGARRFF TGTGCCAGCAGTTTAAAGGGGGCACGCCGTTTTTTT
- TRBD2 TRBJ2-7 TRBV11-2 CASSRRSGTSFSRNEQYF TGTGCCAGCAGCAGGAGGTCCGGGACTAGTTTTTCCCGAAACGAGCAGTACTTC
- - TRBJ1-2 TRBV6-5 CASSYGRYYGYTF TGTGCCAGCAGTTATGGCAGATACTATGGCTACACCTTC
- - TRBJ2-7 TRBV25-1 CASSRTSSYEQYF TGTGCCAGCAGTCGGACATCCAGCTACGAGCAGTACTTC
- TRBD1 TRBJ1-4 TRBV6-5 CASSLSGTVNEKLFF TGTGCCAGCAGTCTCTCGGGGACAGTTAATGAAAAACTGTTTTTT
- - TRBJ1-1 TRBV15 CATSRDTNTEAFF TGTGCCACCAGCAGAGATACGAACACTGAAGCTTTCTTT
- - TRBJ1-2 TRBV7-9 CASSLSGSPYGYTF TGTGCCAGCAGCTTATCGGGCAGCCCTTATGGCTACACCTTC
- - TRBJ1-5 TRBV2 CASSKTNSNQPQHF TGTGCCAGCAGTAAGACAAATAGCAATCAGCCCCAGCATTTT
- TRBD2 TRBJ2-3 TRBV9 CASSPLAGETDTQYF TGTGCCAGCAGCCCCTTAGCGGGAGAGACAGATACGCAGTATTTT
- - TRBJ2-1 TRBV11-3 CASSPGRYNEQFF TGTGCCAGCAGCCCGGGACGCTACAATGAGCAGTTCTTC
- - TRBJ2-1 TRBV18 CASSPGHPSYNEQFF TGTGCCAGCTCACCAGGCCACCCCTCCTACAATGAGCAGTTCTTC
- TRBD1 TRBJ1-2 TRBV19 CASTSRTGGGDYGYTF TGTGCCAGTACCAGTCGGACAGGGGGCGGCGACTATGGCTACACCTTC
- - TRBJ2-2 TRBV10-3 CAISDRQYTGELFF TGTGCCATCAGTGATCGACAGTATACCGGGGAGCTGTTTTTT
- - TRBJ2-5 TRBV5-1 CASSLVHKETQYF TGCGCCAGCAGCTTGGTGCACAAAGAGACCCAGTACTTC
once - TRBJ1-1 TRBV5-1 CASSKDSYPMNTEAFF TGCGCCAGCAGCAAGGACAGCTACCCAATGAACACTGAAGCTTTCTTT
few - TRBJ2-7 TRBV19 CASSIAHRGGGGEQYF TGTGCCAGTAGTATAGCCCACAGGGGAGGTGGTGGCGAGCAGTACTTC
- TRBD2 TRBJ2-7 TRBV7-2 CASSLGLAGGENEQYF TGTGCCAGCAGCTTAGGACTAGCGGGAGGCGAGAACGAGCAGTACTTC
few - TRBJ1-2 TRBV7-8 CASSLGTGLYGYTF TGTGCCAGCAGCTTAGGAACAGGGCTCTATGGCTACACCTTC
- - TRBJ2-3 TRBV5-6 CASSLTDLTDTQYF TGTGCCAGCAGCTTAACAGACCTCACAGATACGCAGTATTTT
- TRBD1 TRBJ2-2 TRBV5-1 CASSLGQGSTGELFF TGCGCCAGCAGCTTGGGACAGGGATCCACCGGGGAGCTGTTTTTT
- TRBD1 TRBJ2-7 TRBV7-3 CASSLHRGPYEQYF TGTGCCAGCAGCTTACACAGGGGCCCCTACGAGCAGTACTTC
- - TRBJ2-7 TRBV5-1 CASSPLKVGYEQYF TGCGCCAGCAGCCCGCTGAAGGTTGGCTACGAGCAGTACTTC
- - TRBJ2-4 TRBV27 CASSSNGNIQYF TGTGCCAGCAGCTCAAACGGAAACATTCAGTACTTC
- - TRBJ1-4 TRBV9 CASSVDSAATNEKLFF TGTGCCAGCAGCGTAGACTCGGCAGCAACTAATGAAAAACTGTTTTTT
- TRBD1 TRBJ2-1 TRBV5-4 CASSPGTGSYNEQFF TGTGCCAGCAGCCCCGGGACAGGGTCGTACAATGAGCAGTTCTTC
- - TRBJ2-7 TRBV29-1 CSVSSTDSYEQYF TGCAGCGTTTCTTCGACAGACTCCTACGAGCAGTACTTC
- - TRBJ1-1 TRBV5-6 CASSLASGHRNTEAFF TGTGCCAGCAGCTTGGCTTCGGGACACAGGAACACTGAAGCTTTCTTT
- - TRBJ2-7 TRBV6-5 CASSYSAGIGHEQYF TGTGCCAGCAGTTACTCGGCGGGTATCGGCCACGAGCAGTACTTC
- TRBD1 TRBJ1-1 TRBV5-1 CASNGQGGTEAFF TGCGCCAGCAATGGACAGGGTGGCACTGAAGCTTTCTTT
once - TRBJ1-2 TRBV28 CASRLGPSYGYTF TGTGCCAGCAGACTGGGGCCTTCCTATGGCTACACCTTC
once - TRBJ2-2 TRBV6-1 CASSEAGTGELFF TGTGCCAGCAGTGAAGCCGGCACCGGGGAGCTGTTTTTT
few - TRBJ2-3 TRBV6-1 CASSGGSLSDTQYF TGTGCCAGCAGCGGCGGCAGCCTCTCAGATACGCAGTATTTT
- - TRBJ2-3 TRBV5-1 CASSWAGTSTDTQYF TGCGCCAGCAGCTGGGCCGGGACTAGCACAGATACGCAGTATTTT
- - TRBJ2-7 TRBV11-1 CASSRNYEQYF TGTGCCAGCAGCCGAAACTACGAGCAGTACTTC
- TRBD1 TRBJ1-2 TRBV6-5 CASTLTYRGNYGYTF TGTGCCAGCACCTTAACGTACAGGGGAAACTATGGCTACACCTTC
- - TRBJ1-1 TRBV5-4 CASSNQVNTEAFF TGTGCCAGCAGCAACCAGGTGAACACTGAAGCTTTCTTT
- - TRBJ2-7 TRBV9 CASSVANSYEQYF TGTGCCAGCAGCGTAGCGAACTCCTACGAGCAGTACTTC
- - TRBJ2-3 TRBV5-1 CASSIRVGSDTQYF TGCGCCAGCAGCATCAGGGTGGGTTCTGATACGCAGTATTTT
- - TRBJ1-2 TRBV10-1 CASSTGPYGYTF TGCGCCAGCAGTACAGGTCCCTATGGCTACACCTTC
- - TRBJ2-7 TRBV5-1 CASSLKGVSVGEQYF TGCGCCAGCAGCTTAAAAGGGGTCAGTGTGGGTGAGCAGTACTTC
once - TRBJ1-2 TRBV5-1 CASSLQGFGYTF TGCGCCAGCAGCTTACAGGGTTTTGGCTACACCTTC
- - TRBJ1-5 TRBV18 CASSRSGSNQPQHF TGTGCCAGCTCTCGCTCCGGTAGCAATCAGCCCCAGCATTTT
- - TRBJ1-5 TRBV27 CASSFGVGNQPQHF TGTGCCAGCAGTTTCGGGGTAGGGAATCAGCCCCAGCATTTT
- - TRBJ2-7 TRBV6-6 CASSYRTDYEQYF TGTGCCAGCAGTTACAGGACAGACTACGAGCAGTACTTC
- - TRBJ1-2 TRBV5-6 CASGIEGYGYTF TGTGCCAGCGGGATAGAGGGCTATGGCTACACCTTC
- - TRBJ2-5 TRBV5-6 CASSLGGNQETQYF TGTGCCAGCAGCTTGGGAGGTAACCAAGAGACCCAGTACTTC
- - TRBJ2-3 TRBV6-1 CASSEEFPVTPSTDTQYF TGTGCCAGCAGTGAAGAGTTTCCGGTCACCCCTAGCACAGATACGCAGTATTTT
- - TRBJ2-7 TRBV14 CASSRSEDSYEQYF TGTGCCAGCAGCCGGTCGGAAGACTCCTACGAGCAGTACTTC
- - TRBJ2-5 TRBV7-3 CASSVSGTRGETQYF TGTGCCAGCAGCGTCTCCGGGACAAGGGGCGAGACCCAGTACTTC
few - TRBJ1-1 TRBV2 CASRAQTGNTEAFF TGTGCCAGCAGGGCCCAGACAGGGAACACTGAAGCTTTCTTT
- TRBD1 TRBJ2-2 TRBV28 CASSLFVGQGRPGELFF TGTGCCAGCAGTTTATTTGTCGGACAGGGGAGGCCCGGGGAGCTGTTTTTT
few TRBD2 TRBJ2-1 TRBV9 CASSAGTTYNEQFF TGTGCCAGCAGCGCCGGGACTACGTACAATGAGCAGTTCTTC
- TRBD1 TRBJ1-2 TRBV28 CASSWTGGIGYTF TGTGCCAGCAGTTGGACAGGGGGAATTGGCTACACCTTC
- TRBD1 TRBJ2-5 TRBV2 CASSEFGQAEETQYF TGTGCCAGCAGTGAATTTGGACAGGCTGAAGAGACCCAGTACTTC
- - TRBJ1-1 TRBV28 CASSLGDFVGTEAFF TGTGCCAGCAGTTTGGGGGACTTCGTCGGCACTGAAGCTTTCTTT
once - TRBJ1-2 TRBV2 CASSETLNYGYTF TGTGCCAGCAGTGAGACACTTAACTATGGCTACACCTTC